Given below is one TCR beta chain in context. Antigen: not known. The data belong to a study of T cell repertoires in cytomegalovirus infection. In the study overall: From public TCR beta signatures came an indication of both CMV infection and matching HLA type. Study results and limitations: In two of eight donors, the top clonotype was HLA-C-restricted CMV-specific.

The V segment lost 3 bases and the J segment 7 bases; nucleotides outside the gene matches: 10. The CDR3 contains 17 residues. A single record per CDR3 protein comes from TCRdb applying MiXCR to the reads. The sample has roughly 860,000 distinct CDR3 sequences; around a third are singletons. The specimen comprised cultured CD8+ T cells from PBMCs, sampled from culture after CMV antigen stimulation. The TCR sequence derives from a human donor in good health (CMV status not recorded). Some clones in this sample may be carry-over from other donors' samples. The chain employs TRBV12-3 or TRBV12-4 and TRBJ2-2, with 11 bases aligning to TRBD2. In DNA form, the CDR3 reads TGTGCCAGCAGTTTTGGGCTAGCGGGGGGTCCGCACGGGGAGCTGTTTTTT. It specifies CASSFGLAGGPHGELFF.